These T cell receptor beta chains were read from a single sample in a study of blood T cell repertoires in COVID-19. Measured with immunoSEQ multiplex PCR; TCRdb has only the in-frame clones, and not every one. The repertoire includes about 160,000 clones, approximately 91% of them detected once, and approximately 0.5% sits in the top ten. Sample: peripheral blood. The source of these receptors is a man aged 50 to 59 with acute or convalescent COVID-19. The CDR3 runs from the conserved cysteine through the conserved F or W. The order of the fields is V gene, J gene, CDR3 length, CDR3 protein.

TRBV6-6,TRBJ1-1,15,CASSRPQGADTEAFF
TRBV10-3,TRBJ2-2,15,CAISYGLPNTGELFF
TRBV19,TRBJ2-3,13,CASSHPGADTQYF
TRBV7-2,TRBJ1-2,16,CASSLGPAGPNYGYTF
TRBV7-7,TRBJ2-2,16,CASSQAGTGGTGELFF
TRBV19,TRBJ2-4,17,CASTSAVSRLAKNIQYF
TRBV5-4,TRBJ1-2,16,CASSLSGAAAVYGYTF
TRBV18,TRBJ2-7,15,CASSRGLAGIDEQYF
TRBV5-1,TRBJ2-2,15,CASSLRQLNTGELFF
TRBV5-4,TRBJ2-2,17,CASSLGGTGRNTGELFF
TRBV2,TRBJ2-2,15,CASSEMLSDTGELFF
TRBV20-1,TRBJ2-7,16,CSASGLRDRATYEQYF
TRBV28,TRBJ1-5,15,CASSTSGGNNQPQHF
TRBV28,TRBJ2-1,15,CASSSGTVVRNEQFF
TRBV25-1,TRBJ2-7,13,CASRKQGSYEQYF
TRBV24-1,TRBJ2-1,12,CATTRVYNEQFF
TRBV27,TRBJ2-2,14,CASSLGHFTGELFF
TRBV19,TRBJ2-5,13,CASRAGNLETQYF
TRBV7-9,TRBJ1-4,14,CASSLGQYNEKLFF
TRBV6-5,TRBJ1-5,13,CASKGGSGQPQHF
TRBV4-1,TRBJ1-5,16,CASSQGRDSLNQPQHF
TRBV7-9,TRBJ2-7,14,CASSSGTESYEQYF
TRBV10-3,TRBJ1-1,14,CAISVPGRFTEAFF
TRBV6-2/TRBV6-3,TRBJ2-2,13,CASSYSRTGELFF
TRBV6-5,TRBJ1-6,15,CASSQTGLGNSPLHF
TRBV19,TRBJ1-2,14,CASRQGSTNYGYTF
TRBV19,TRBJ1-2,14,CASSLQGSFYGYTF
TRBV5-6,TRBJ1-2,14,CASRLTGTNYGYTF
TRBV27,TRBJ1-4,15,CASSSFYTAGEKLFF
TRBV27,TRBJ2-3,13,CASSLLVPDTQYF
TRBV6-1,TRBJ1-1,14,CASRSGTVNTEAFF
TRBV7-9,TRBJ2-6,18,CASSLPTGGGTGANVLTF
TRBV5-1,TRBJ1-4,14,CASSLVGSGEKLFF
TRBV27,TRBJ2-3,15,CASSALAGVADTQYF